These 3 T cell receptor beta chains were sequenced from one sample in a study of T cell responses to AZD1222 COVID-19 vaccine. Sequenced by immunoSEQ multiplex PCR; TCRdb stores in-frame clones only, minus some. The top ten hold 2.5% to 3% of the sample, which has more than 150,000 clones, 75% to 90% seen once. Material: peripheral blood, obtained on day 0 of MenACWY control vaccination. These receptors were obtained from an adult in good health.

Turning to this clone: Other DNA sequences in this sample translate to the same CDR3. The genes are TRBV7-2 and TRBJ2-7; D is perhaps TRBD2 (5 bases). Trimming removed 0 bases at V and 3 bases at J, with 6 bases between. The CDR3 spans 13 residues. CDR1 and CDR2 from the germline V gene are SGHTA and FQGNSA. The CDR3 nucleotides are TGTGCCAGCAGCTTAGCGGGGAGCTACGAGCAGTACTTC. Protein sequence: CASSLAGSYEQYF.

The gene calls are TRBV5-1 and TRBJ2-3; no definite D call. The V end lost 0 bases, the J end lost 2 bases, and 7 bases lay between the germline ends. Germline lookup yields CDR1 SGHRS and CDR2 YFSETQ. This CDR3 is built from 14 residues. CDR3 region: CASSLGHPTDTQYF. The CDR3 DNA follows: TGCGCCAGCAGCTTGGGACACCCCACAGATACGCAGTATTTT.

The chain combines TRBV7-5 with TRBJ2-3. TRBV7-5 is annotated as a pseudogene. CDR3 length: 13 residues. CDR3 protein: CATGPNLTDTQYF. CDR3 in DNA: TGTGCCACGGGACCGAATCTCACAGATACGCAGTATTTT.